The rows below give T cell receptor beta chains drawn from one sample of a study of blood T cell repertoires in COVID-19. Produced via immunoSEQ multiplex PCR; TCRdb's table is partial and in-frame only. The table includes approximately 280,000 clones, approximately 90% detected once. The sequenced sample was peripheral blood. These receptors all come from a man aged 40-50 years with acute or convalescent COVID-19. Both conserved end residues are part of each CDR3. D genes are given only for firm matches. Expanded clones are given a class, and other clones once, few, many or no size at all.

>TRBV6-5|-|TRBJ1-2|-
TGTGCCAGCAATGGACACCAGCCTGGCTACACCTTC
CASNGHQPGYTF
>TRBV7-9|-|TRBJ2-1|-
TGTGCCAGCAGTTCCAGGGTTTGGTCCTACAATGAGCAGTTCTTC
CASSSRVWSYNEQFF
>TRBV4-2|-|TRBJ1-1|-
TGTGCCAGCAGCCAAGGGCAGGTGGAGGCTGAAGCTTTCTTT
CASSQGQVEAEAFF
>TRBV10-3|-|TRBJ1-1|-
TGTGCCATCAGTGGGAGGGGCGGAACTGAAGCTTTCTTT
CAISGRGGTEAFF
>TRBV12-5|-|TRBJ1-1|TRBD1
TGTGCTAGTGGCAGACAGGGAGCTGAAGCTTTCTTT
CASGRQGAEAFF
>TRBV6-5|once|TRBJ2-7|TRBD1
TGTGCCAGCAGTTCTAGGACAGGGCTCTCCTACGAGCAGTACTTC
CASSSRTGLSYEQYF
>TRBV25-1|-|TRBJ2-3|TRBD2
TGTGCCAGCAGTGAATTTGGGACTAGTGGAGATACGCAGTATTTT
CASSEFGTSGDTQYF
>TRBV30|once|TRBJ2-7|-
TGTGCCTGGAGTGAGGTAGCGGACTACGAGCAGTACTTC
CAWSEVADYEQYF
>TRBV5-4|-|TRBJ1-2|TRBD1
TGTGCCAGCAGTTCCGACAGGGGGCTCGGCTACACCTTC
CASSSDRGLGYTF
>TRBV6-1|-|TRBJ2-6|-
TGTGCCAGCAGTGAAAGGAGCGCTGGGGCCAACGTCCTGACTTTC
CASSERSAGANVLTF
>TRBV10-3|-|TRBJ2-1|TRBD1
TGTGCCATCAGGGGACAGGGGTCCTACAATGAGCAGTTCTTC
CAIRGQGSYNEQFF
>TRBV5-1|once|TRBJ2-4|-
TGCGCCAGCAGCTTAGCGGGCGGTCGGGTAGACATTCAGTACTTC
CASSLAGGRVDIQYF
>TRBV11-2|-|TRBJ2-2|-
TGTGCCAGCAGCTCTCGGGGGGCGGAGACCGGGGAGCTGTTTTTT
CASSSRGAETGELFF
>TRBV9|-|TRBJ1-2|TRBD1
TGTGCCAGCAGCGCAGGGGGCGCAGGCTATGGCTACACCTTC
CASSAGGAGYGYTF
>TRBV11-2|-|TRBJ1-1|TRBD1
TGTGCCAGCAGCTCCTGGACAGGGACTGGCACTGAAGCTTTCTTT
CASSSWTGTGTEAFF
>TRBV18|-|TRBJ1-2|-
TGTGCCAGCTCACTCCCGACAGACGCTCCCCACACCTATGGCTACACCTTC
CASSLPTDAPHTYGYTF
>TRBV12-3/TRBV12-4|-|TRBJ1-1|-
TGTGCCACCCTGCGAGGGTATGAAGCTTTCTTT
CATLRGYEAFF
>TRBV19|-|TRBJ2-1|TRBD2
TGTGCCGCTCGGAGCGGGGGGGCGAGTGAGCAGTTCTTC
CAARSGGASEQFF
>TRBV28|-|TRBJ1-2|TRBD1
TGTGCCAGCACCGCCCCCGGACAGGGGATTGAGGGTGGCTACACCTTC
CASTAPGQGIEGGYTF
>TRBV5-1|-|TRBJ1-2|TRBD1
TGCGCCAGCAGCCTCGGGACAGGGACCTATGGCTACACCTTC
CASSLGTGTYGYTF
>TRBV9|-|TRBJ1-6|TRBD1
TGTGCCAGCAGGGGGGGACAGTCAAATTCACCCCTCCACTTT
CASRGGQSNSPLHF
>TRBV5-1|-|TRBJ2-1|TRBD1
TGCGCCAGCAGCTTATCAGACAGGGATTACAATGAGCAGTTCTTC
CASSLSDRDYNEQFF
>TRBV2|-|TRBJ1-2|-
TGTGCCAGTAATTTCCTCAGCGGGGGGACTCGTAACTATGGCTACACCTTC
CASNFLSGGTRNYGYTF
>TRBV18|-|TRBJ2-7|-
TGTGCCAGCTCACCAAATCTGGATCCCGGGTCCTACGAGCAGTACTTC
CASSPNLDPGSYEQYF
>TRBV19|-|TRBJ1-2|TRBD1
TGTGCCAGTAGATGGACAGGGGGCCGGCGGGATGGCTACACCTTC
CASRWTGGRRDGYTF
>TRBV29-1|-|TRBJ1-3|TRBD1
TGCAGCGTCGCTGGGGGACAGCGCCTATATTTT
CSVAGGQRLYF
>TRBV29-1|-|TRBJ2-1|-
TGCAGCGTTGATTTGTCCCAGTGGGGGCGGTCCTACAATGAGCAGTTCTTC
CSVDLSQWGRSYNEQFF
>TRBV5-6|-|TRBJ1-5|-
TGTGCCAGCAGTTCCCAAAGGGGCCATCAGCCCCAGCATTTT
CASSSQRGHQPQHF
>TRBV7-2|few|TRBJ2-1|TRBD2
TGTGCCAGCAGCTTAGTAGGACTAGCGGGGGAGGATGAGCAGTTCTTC
CASSLVGLAGEDEQFF
>TRBV2|-|TRBJ1-1|-
TGTGCCAGCAGTACTGACAGGACTGAAGCTTTCTTT
CASSTDRTEAFF
>TRBV7-9|-|TRBJ1-5|-
TGTGCCAGCAGCGACCGACAGATTAATCAGCCCCAGCATTTT
CASSDRQINQPQHF
>TRBV30|once|TRBJ2-7|-
TGTGCCTGGAGTGTGAGGTACGAGCAGTACTTC
CAWSVRYEQYF
>TRBV10-3|-|TRBJ2-1|TRBD1
TGTGCCATCAGACGGAAGGGAGAACCGGGACAGTGGGGCAATGAGCAGTTCTTC
CAIRRKGEPGQWGNEQFF
>TRBV30|-|TRBJ1-2|-
TGTGCCTGGAGTCCCGGGGTCGGCTATGGCTACACCTTC
CAWSPGVGYGYTF
>TRBV14|-|TRBJ2-1|-
TGTGCCAGCAGCCAACCCCGGGGGTCCTACAATGAGCAGTTCTTC
CASSQPRGSYNEQFF
>TRBV12-5|-|TRBJ1-2|-
TGTGCTAGTGGTTTGGTACTTCCGAGACGGACTATCTATGGCTACACCTTC
CASGLVLPRRTIYGYTF
>TRBV4-2|-|TRBJ1-1|-
TGTGCCAGCAGCCATCCCCGCGGGGGGACTGAAGCTTTCTTT
CASSHPRGGTEAFF
>TRBV11-2|-|TRBJ1-4|TRBD1
TGTGCCAGCAGCTCGACAGGGACCGGCGAAAAACTGTTTTTT
CASSSTGTGEKLFF
>TRBV5-4|-|TRBJ2-7|-
TGTGCCAGCAGCTTTGACAAGGACTACGAGCAGTACTTC
CASSFDKDYEQYF
>TRBV6-1|-|TRBJ1-2|-
TGTGCCAGCAGTGAAGGGCCACCCATCTATGGCTACACCTTC
CASSEGPPIYGYTF